Below, one T cell receptor (beta chain) is given with its context. The data originate from a study of T-cell memory formation after mild COVID-19. MiXCR, applied by TCRdb to the 5' RACE reads, yields one record per CDR3 protein. The table shows roughly 190,000 distinct CDR3 sequences, with roughly a tenth occurring only once. Sample: PBMCs or a T cell subset sorted from them (not recorded which). The source of this sequence is a man younger than 35 who had mild COVID-19 (a few samples of this study predate the infection). Cell type and time point are not known.

The CDR3 nucleotides read TGTGCCAGCAGGGGGGACAGGGGGCGCTTCGAGCAGTACTTC. It encodes CASRGDRGRFEQYF. The chain uses TRBV5-4 and TRBJ2-7; TRBD1 aligns across 12 bases. CDR1 and CDR2 (germline): SGHNT, YYREEE (reference sequence). Unmatched junction bases numbered 6, after V lost 5 bases and J lost 6 bases. The CDR3 has 14 amino acids.